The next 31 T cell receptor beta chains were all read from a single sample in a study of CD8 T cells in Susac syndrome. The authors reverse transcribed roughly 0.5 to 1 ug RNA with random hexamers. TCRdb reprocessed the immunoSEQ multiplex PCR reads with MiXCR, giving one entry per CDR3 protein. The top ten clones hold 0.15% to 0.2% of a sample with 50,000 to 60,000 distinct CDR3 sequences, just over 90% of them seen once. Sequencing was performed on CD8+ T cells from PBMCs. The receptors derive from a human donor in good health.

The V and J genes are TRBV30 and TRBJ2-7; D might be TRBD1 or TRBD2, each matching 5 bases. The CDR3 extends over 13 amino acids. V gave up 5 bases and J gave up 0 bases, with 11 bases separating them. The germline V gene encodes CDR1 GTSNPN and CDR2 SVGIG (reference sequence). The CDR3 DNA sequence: TGTGCCTGGGCAGAGGGGTTCTCCTACGAGCAGTACTTC. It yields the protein CAWAEGFSYEQYF.

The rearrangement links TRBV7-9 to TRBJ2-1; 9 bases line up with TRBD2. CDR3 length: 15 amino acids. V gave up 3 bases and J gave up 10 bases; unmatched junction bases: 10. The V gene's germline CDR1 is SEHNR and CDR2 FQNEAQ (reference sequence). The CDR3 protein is CASSFSSGVWREQFF. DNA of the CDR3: TGTGCCAGCAGCTTTTCTAGCGGGGTATGGAGGGAGCAGTTCTTC.

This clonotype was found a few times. CDR3 loop: CASSLGAGNQPQHF. CDR3 bases: TGTGCCAGCAGCTTGGGTGCTGGAAATCAGCCCCAGCATTTT. The chain recombines TRBV7-9 with TRBJ1-5; no clear D. The CDR3 contains 14 residues. The V end lost 3 bases, the J end lost 4 bases, and 10 bases lay between the germline ends. The germline V gene has CDR1 SEHNR and CDR2 FQNEAQ (reference sequence).

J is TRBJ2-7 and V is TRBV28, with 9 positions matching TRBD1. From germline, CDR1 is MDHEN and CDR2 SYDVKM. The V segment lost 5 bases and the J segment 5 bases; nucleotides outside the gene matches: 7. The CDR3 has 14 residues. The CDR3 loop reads CASSTPGTGHEQYF. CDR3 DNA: TGTGCCAGCAGTACTCCCGGGACAGGGCACGAGCAGTACTTC.

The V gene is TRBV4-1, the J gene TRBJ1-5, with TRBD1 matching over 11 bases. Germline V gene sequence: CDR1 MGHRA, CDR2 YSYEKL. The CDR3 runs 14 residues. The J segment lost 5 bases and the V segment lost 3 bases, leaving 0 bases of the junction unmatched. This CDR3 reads CASSQGQGDQPQHF. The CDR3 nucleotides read TGCGCCAGCAGCCAGGGACAGGGGGATCAGCCCCAGCATTTT.

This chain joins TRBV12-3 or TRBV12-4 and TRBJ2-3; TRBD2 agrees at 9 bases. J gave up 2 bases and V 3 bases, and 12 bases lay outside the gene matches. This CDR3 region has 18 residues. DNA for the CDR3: TGTGCCAGCAGTTTCTCAGCGGGGGGCCCGGGGGACACAGATACGCAGTATTTT. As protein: CASSFSAGGPGDTDTQYF.

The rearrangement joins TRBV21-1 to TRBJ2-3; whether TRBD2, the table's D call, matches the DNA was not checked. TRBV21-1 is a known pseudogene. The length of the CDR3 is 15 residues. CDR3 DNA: TGTGCCAGCAGCACGGCGGGGAGATACACAGATACGCAGTATTTT. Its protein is CASSTAGRYTDTQYF.

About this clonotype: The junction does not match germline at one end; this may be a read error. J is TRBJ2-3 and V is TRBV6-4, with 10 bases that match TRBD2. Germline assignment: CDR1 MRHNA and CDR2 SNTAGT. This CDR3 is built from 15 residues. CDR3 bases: TGTGCCAGCAGTGATAGCGGGGGGAGCATAGATACGCAGTATTTT. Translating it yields CASSDSGGSIDTQYF.

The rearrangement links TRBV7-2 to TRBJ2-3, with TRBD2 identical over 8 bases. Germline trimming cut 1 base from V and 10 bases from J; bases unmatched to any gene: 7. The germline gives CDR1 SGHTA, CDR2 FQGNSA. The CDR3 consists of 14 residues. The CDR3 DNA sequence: TGTGCCAGCAGCTTAGTAGCGGGGAGTTTGGCGCAGTATTTT. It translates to CASSLVAGSLAQYF.

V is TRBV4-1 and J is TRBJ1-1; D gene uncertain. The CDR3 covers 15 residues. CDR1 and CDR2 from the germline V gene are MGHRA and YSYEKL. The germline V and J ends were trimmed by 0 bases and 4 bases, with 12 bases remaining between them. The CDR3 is CASSQEPRSSTEAFF. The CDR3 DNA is TGCGCCAGCAGCCAAGAACCGCGCAGTAGCACTGAAGCTTTCTTT.

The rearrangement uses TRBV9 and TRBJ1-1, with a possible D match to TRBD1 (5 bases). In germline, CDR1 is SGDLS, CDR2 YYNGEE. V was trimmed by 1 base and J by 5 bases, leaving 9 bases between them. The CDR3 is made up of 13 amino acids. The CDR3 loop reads CASSVSGTTEAFF. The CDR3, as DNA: TGTGCCAGCAGCGTAAGTGGGACGACTGAAGCTTTCTTT.

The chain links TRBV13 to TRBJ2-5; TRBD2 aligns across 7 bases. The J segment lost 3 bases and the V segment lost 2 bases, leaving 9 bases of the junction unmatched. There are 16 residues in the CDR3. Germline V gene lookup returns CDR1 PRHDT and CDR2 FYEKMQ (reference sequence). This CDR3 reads CASSLRVGGTEETQYF. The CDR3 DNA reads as TGTGCCAGCAGCTTACGTGTCGGGGGGACCGAAGAGACCCAGTACTTC.

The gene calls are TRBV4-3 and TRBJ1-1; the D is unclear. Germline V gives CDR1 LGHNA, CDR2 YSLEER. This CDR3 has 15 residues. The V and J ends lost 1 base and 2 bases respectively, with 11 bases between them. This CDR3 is CASSQGRSANTEAFF. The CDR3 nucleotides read TGCGCCAGCAGCCAAGGGCGCAGTGCCAACACTGAAGCTTTCTTT.

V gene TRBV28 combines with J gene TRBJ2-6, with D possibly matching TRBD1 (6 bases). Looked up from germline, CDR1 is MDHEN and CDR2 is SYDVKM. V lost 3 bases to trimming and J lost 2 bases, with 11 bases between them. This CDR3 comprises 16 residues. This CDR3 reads CASSLPTGTGANVLTF. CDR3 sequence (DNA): TGTGCCAGCAGTTTGCCTACAGGGACTGGGGCCAACGTCCTGACTTTC.

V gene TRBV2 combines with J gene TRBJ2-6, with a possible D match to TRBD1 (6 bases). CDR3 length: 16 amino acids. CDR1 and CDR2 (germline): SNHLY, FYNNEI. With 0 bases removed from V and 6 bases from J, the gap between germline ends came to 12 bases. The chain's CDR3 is CASSEAAGDLANVLTF. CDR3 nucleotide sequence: TGTGCCAGCAGTGAAGCGGCAGGGGACCTGGCCAACGTCCTGACTTTC.

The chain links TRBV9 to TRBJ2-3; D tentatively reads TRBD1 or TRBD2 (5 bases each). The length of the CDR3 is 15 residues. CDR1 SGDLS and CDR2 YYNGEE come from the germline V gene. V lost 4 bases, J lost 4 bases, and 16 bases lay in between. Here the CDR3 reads CASSTLGERADTQYF. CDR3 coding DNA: TGTGCCAGCAGCACCCTGGGGGAACGCGCAGATACGCAGTATTTT.

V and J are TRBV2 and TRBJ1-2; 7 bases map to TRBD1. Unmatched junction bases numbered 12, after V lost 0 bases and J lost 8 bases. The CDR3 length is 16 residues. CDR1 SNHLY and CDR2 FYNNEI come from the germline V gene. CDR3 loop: CASSEARRQGLFGYTF. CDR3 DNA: TGTGCCAGCAGTGAAGCACGGCGACAGGGCCTTTTCGGCTACACCTTC.

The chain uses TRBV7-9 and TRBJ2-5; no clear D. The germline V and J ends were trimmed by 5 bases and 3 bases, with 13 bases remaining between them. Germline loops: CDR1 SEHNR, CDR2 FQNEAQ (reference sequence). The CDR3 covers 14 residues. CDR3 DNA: TGTGCCAGCAGCGATAGGGTTGTGGAAGAGACCCAGTACTTC. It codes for CASSDRVVEETQYF.

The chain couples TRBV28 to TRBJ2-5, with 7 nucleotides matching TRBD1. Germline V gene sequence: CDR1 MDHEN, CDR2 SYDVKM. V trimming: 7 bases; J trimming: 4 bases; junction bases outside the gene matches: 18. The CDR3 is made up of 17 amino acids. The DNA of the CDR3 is TGTGCCAGCACCCTACCCCCCCTGACAGGGTTCCCAGAGACCCAGTACTTC. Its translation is CASTLPPLTGFPETQYF.

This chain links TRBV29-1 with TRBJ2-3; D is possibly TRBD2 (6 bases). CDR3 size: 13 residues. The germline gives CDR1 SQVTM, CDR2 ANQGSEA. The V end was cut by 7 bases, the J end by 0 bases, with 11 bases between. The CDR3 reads CSARDLSTDTQYF. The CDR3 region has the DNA TGCAGCGCCAGGGACTTAAGCACAGATACGCAGTATTTT.

As DNA, the CDR3 is TGTGCCAGCAGCATCAACGCTAGGTACGAGCAGTACTTC. Translation gives CASSINARYEQYF. This chain links TRBV7-9 with TRBJ2-7; D call uncertain. V was trimmed by 5 bases and J by 4 bases, leaving 12 bases between them. CDR1 and CDR2 (germline): SEHNR, FQNEAQ (reference sequence). CDR3 length: 13 residues.

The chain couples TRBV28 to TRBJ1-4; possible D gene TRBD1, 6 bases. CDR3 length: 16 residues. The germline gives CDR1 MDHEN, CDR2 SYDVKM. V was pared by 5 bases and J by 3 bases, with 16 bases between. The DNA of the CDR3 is TGTGCCAGCAGTACCCTTTCAGGGGCGCCTAATGAAAAACTGTTTTTT. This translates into CASSTLSGAPNEKLFF.

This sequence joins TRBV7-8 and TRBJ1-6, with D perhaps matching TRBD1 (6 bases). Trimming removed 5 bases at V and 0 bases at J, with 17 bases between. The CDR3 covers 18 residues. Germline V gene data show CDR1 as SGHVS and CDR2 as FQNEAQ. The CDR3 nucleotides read TGTGCCAGCAGCGGCGAGCAGGGGTTAAGCTCCTATAATTCACCCCTCCACTTT. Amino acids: CASSGEQGLSSYNSPLHF. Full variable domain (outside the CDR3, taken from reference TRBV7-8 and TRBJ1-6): GAGVSQSPRYKVAKRGQDVALRCDPISGHVSLFWYQQALGQGPEFLTYFQNEAQLDKSGLPSDRFFAERPEGSVSTLKIQRTQQEDSAVYLCASSGEQGLSSYNSPLHFGNGTRLTVT.

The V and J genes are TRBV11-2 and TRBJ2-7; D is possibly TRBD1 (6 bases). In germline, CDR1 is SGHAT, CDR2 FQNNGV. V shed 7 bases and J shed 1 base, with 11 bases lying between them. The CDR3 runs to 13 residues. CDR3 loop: CASKDRTSYEQYF. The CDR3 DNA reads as TGTGCCAGCAAGGACAGAACTTCCTACGAGCAGTACTTC.

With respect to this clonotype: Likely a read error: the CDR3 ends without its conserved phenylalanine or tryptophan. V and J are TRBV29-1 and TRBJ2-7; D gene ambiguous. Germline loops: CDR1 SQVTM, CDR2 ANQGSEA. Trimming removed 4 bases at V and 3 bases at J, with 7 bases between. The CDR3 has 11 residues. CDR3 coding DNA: TGCAGCGTTGCGGGTTACTACGAGCAGTACCTC. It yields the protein CSVAGYYEQYL.

The CDR3 nucleotides read TGTGCCAGCAGCCCACCAGCATCGGGCACAGATACGCAGTATTTT. This translates into CASSPPASGTDTQYF. The chain carries TRBV9 and TRBJ2-3; D remains ambiguous. The length of the CDR3 is 15 residues. In germline, CDR1 is SGDLS, CDR2 YYNGEE. Trimming cost V 4 bases and J 1 base, with 13 bases left between them.

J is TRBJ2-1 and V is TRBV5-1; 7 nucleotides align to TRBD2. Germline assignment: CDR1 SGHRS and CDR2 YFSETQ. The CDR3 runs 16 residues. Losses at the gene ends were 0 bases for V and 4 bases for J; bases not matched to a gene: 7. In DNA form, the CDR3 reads TGCGCCAGCAGCTTGGAGAGCCTAGCGGTGTACAATGAGCAGTTCTTC. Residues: CASSLESLAVYNEQFF.

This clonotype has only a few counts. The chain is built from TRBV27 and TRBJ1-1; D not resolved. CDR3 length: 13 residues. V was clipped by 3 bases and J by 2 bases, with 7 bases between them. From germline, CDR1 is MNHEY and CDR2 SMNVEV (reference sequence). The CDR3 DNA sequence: TGTGCCAGCAGTTTGGCAACTAACACTGAAGCTTTCTTT. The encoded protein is CASSLATNTEAFF.

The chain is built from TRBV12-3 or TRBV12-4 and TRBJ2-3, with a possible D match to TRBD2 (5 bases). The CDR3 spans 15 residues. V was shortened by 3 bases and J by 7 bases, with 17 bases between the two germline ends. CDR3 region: CASSFFDSGKNTQYF. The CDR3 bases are TGTGCCAGCAGTTTTTTTGATTCGGGAAAGAATACGCAGTATTTT.

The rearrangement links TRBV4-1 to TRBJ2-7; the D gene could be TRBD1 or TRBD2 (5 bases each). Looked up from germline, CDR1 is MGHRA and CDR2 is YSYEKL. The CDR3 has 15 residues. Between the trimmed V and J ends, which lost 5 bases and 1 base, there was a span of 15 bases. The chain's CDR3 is CASSSRDGISYEQYF. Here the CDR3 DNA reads TGCGCCAGCAGCAGCCGGGACGGAATATCCTACGAGCAGTACTTC.

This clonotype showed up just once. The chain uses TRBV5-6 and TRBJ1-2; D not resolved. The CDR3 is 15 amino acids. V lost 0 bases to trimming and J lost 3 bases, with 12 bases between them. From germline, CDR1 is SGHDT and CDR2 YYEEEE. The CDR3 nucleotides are TGTGCCAGCAGCTTGGGAGGGTCGGCCTACTATGGCTACACCTTC. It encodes CASSLGGSAYYGYTF.